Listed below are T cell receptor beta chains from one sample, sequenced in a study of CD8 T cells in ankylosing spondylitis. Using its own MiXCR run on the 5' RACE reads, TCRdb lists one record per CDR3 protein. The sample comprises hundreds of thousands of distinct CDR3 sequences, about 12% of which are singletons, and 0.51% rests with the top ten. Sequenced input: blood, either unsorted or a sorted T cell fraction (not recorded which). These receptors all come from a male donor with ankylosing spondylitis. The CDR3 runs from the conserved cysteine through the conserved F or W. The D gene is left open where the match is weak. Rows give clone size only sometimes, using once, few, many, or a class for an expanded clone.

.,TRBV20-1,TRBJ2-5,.,CSAARGPETQYF,TGCAGTGCTGCCAGGGGTCCGGAGACCCAGTACTTC
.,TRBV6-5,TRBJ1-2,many,CASSSLLAGHRYGYTF,TGTGCCAGCAGTTCTCTACTTGCGGGACATCGATATGGCTACACCTTC
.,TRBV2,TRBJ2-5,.,CASSKFQETQYF,TGTGCCAGCAGCAAGTTTCAAGAGACCCAGTACTTC
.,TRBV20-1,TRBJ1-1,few,CSARPSKGPNTEAFF,TGCAGTGCTAGACCGTCTAAGGGACCCAACACTGAAGCTTTCTTT
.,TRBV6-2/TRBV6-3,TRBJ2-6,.,CASSDDILSGASGANVLTF,TGTGCCAGCAGCGATGATATTTTAAGTGGGGCCTCTGGGGCCAACGTCCTGACTTTC
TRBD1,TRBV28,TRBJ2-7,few,CASGTPGQVAYEQYF,TGTGCCAGCGGTACGCCGGGACAGGTCGCCTACGAGCAGTACTTC
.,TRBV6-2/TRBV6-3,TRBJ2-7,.,CASSLIYNRAYEQYF,TGTGCCAGCAGCCTTATCTACAATCGGGCCTACGAGCAGTACTTC
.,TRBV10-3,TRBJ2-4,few,CAISDTGTLEAKNIQYF,TGTGCCATCAGTGATACGGGGACCCTTGAAGCCAAAAACATTCAGTACTTC
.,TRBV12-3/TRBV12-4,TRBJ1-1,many,CASTAGGDSARAFF,TGTGCCAGCACCGCGGGGGGGGATTCGGCGAGAGCTTTCTTT
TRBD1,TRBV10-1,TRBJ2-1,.,CASSGSPGQGALDEQFF,TGCGCCAGCAGTGGATCTCCGGGACAGGGGGCTCTAGATGAGCAGTTCTTC
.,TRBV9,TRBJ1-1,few,CASSVVGGSAFF,TGTGCCAGCAGCGTAGTGGGGGGTTCGGCTTTCTTT
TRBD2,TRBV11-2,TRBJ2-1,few,CASSWRTSGGFSYNEQFF,TGTGCCAGCAGCTGGCGAACTAGCGGGGGGTTCTCCTACAATGAGCAGTTCTTC
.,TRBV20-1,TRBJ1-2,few,CSYPGRQNYGYTF,TGCAGTTACCCTGGGAGGCAGAACTATGGCTACACCTTC
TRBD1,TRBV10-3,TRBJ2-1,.,CAIKGQGLNEQFF,TGTGCCATCAAGGGACAGGGTTTGAATGAGCAGTTCTTC
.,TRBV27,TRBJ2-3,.,CASSPRDHLSTDTQYF,TGTGCCAGCAGCCCTCGGGACCACCTTTCCACAGATACGCAGTATTTT
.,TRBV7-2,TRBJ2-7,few,CASSLGGFLAYEQYF,TGTGCCAGCAGCTTAGGGGGGTTTTTAGCCTACGAGCAGTACTTC
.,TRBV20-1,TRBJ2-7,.,CSASSGRALQGEQYF,TGCAGTGCTAGTTCAGGACGGGCTCTACAGGGCGAGCAGTACTTC
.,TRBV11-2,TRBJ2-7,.,CASSLRQLAAHSGSKTYEQYF,TGTGCCAGCAGCTTACGGCAGCTTGCCGCCCACAGCGGATCCAAGACCTACGAGCAGTACTTC
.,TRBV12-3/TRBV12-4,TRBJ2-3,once,CVSSPGPSTDTQYF,TGTGTCAGCAGTCCTGGACCCAGCACAGATACGCAGTATTTT
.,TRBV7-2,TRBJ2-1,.,CASTSKRYNEQFF,TGTGCCAGCACCTCGAAGCGCTACAATGAGCAGTTCTTC
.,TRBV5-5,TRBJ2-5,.,CASSSFPGTVVVETQYF,TGTGCCAGCAGCTCTTTTCCCGGGACGGTTGTTGTGGAGACCCAGTACTTC
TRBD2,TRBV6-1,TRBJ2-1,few,CASSKVWLAGNEQFF,TGTGCCAGCAGTAAAGTCTGGCTAGCGGGGAATGAGCAGTTCTTC
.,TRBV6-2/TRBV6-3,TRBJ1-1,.,CASSYSTPTEAFF,TGTGCCAGCAGTTACTCGACGCCCACTGAAGCTTTCTTT
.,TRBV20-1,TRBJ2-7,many,CSAVLGGPLSEQYF,TGCAGTGCGGTTTTGGGCGGGCCGTTGAGCGAGCAGTACTTC
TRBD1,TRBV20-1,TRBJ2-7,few,CSARDPQGALYEQYF,TGCAGTGCTAGAGATCCTCAGGGGGCGCTCTACGAGCAGTACTTC
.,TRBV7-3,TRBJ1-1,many,CASSFSGGADTEAFF,TGTGCCAGCAGCTTCTCGGGGGGCGCGGACACTGAAGCTTTCTTT
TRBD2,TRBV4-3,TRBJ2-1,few,CASSLERDYNEQFF,TGCGCCAGCAGCCTCGAGCGGGATTACAATGAGCAGTTCTTC
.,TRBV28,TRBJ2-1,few,CASSPIGPGAYNEQFF,TGTGCCAGCAGTCCCATAGGGCCTGGGGCCTACAATGAGCAGTTCTTC
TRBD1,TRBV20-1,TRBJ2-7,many,CSGQGNSYEQYF,TGCAGTGGACAGGGCAACTCCTACGAGCAGTACTTC
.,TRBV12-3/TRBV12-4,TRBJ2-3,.,CASSLSQGGGTDTQYF,TGTGCCAGCAGCCTCTCTCAGGGGGGCGGCACAGATACGCAGTATTTT
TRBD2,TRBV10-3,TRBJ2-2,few,CAIRTTSGSLWGELFF,TGTGCCATCAGAACGACTAGCGGGAGCTTGTGGGGGGAGCTGTTTTTT
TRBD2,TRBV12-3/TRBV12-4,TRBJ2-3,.,CASRGTSSTDTQYF,TGTGCCAGCAGAGGGACTAGCAGCACAGATACGCAGTATTTT
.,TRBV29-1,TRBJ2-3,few,CSPYTVTTDTQYF,TGCAGCCCTTACACCGTGACCACAGATACGCAGTATTTT
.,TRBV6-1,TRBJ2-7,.,CASSDGGSPRSYEQYF,TGTGCCAGCAGTGACGGGGGCTCGCCGCGCTCCTACGAGCAGTACTTC
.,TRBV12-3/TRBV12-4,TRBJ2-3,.,CASSATGTSTDTQYF,TGTGCCAGCAGTGCCACCGGGACTAGCACAGATACGCAGTATTTT
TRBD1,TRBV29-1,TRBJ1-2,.,CSVVGRQGGGGYTF,TGCAGCGTTGTGGGTAGACAGGGTGGTGGTGGCTACACCTTC
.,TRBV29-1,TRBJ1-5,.,CSVSGDSDQPQHF,TGCAGCGTTTCAGGCGACAGTGATCAGCCCCAGCATTTT
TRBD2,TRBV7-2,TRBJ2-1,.,CASSPIGGGDEQFF,TGTGCCAGCAGCCCGATTGGCGGGGGAGATGAGCAGTTCTTC
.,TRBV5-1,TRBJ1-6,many,CASSLGRLNSPLHF,TGCGCCAGCAGCTTGGGACGTCTTAATTCACCCCTCCACTTT
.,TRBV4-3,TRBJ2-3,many,CASSQGRATQYF,TGCGCCAGCAGCCAGGGACGGGCTACGCAGTATTTT
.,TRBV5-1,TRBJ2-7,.,CASSYQMGGREQYF,TGCGCCAGCAGCTATCAAATGGGGGGGCGCGAGCAGTACTTC
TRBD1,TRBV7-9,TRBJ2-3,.,CASSLVWTGFTDTQYF,TGTGCCAGCAGCTTAGTCTGGACAGGGTTCACAGATACGCAGTATTTT
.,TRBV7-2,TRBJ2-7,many,CASSFRGGTYEQYF,TGTGCCAGCAGCTTCAGGGGGGGCACCTACGAGCAGTACTTC
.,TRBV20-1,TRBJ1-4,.,CSTVATNEKLFF,TGCAGCACAGTCGCAACTAATGAAAAACTGTTTTTT
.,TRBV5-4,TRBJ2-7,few,CASSADVSSYEQYF,TGTGCCAGCAGCGCGGACGTCAGCTCCTACGAGCAGTACTTC
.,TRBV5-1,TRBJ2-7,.,CASSLRAGEWF,TGCGCCAGCAGCTTGCGGGCAGGGGAGTGGTTC
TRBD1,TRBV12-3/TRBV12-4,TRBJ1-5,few,CASKYGSGTGLNQPQHF,TGTGCCAGCAAATACGGGTCAGGGACAGGGCTGAATCAGCCCCAGCATTTT
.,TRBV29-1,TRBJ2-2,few,CSVEDRAGYTGELFF,TGCAGCGTTGAAGATAGGGCTGGATACACCGGGGAGCTGTTTTTT
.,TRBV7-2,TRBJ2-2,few,CASSRSRARTSGELFF,TGTGCCAGCAGCCGATCCAGGGCCAGAACCAGCGGGGAGCTGTTTTTT
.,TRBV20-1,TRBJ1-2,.,CSARRGSYGYTF,TGCAGTGCTAGAAGGGGTTCCTATGGCTACACCTTC
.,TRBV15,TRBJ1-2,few,CATSRDRAAYGYTF,TGTGCCACCAGCAGAGATCGGGCAGCGTATGGCTACACCTTC
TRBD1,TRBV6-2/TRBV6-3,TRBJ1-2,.,CASRKGQINYGYTF,TGTGCCAGCAGGAAGGGACAGATTAACTATGGCTACACCTTC
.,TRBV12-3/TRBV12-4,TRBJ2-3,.,CASSPRLLHGTDTQYF,TGTGCCAGCAGTCCCCGCCTCTTACATGGCACAGATACGCAGTATTTT
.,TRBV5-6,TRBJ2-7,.,CASSYRRTGNHEQYF,TGTGCCAGCAGCTATAGACGGACGGGAAACCACGAGCAGTACTTC
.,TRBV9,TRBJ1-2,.,CASSLRFPVRILGGYTF,TGTGCCAGCAGCCTTCGATTTCCTGTACGGATTCTAGGAGGCTACACCTTC
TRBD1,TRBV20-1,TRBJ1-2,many,CSARASGTEDGYTF,TGCAGTGCTAGAGCTTCCGGGACAGAGGATGGCTACACCTTC
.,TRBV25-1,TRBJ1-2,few,CASSDAELYGYTF,TGTGCCAGCAGTGACGCAGAACTCTATGGCTACACCTTC
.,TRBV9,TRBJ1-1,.,CASSVDIWNTEAFF,TGTGCCAGCAGCGTAGACATTTGGAACACTGAAGCTTTCTTT
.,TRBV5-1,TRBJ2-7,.,CASTSLPDTYEQYF,TGCGCCAGCACAAGCCTACCGGATACCTACGAGCAGTACTTC